The present TCR beta chain was sequenced within a study of CD8 T cells in Susac syndrome. V lost 6 bases to trimming and J lost 5 bases; unmatched junction nucleotides: 8. Germline lookup yields CDR1 SQVTM and CDR2 ANQGSEA. The CDR3 length is 14 residues. Sequencing targeted TCR beta in T cells from blood (CD8+ and CD4+). This clonotype was recorded once. Its antigen is unknown. Broader study findings: It was acknowledged in the study that its TCR sequencing and HLA analysis involved a relatively small number of individuals.

RNA amounts of 0.5 to 1 ug underwent reverse transcription with random hexamers. An immunoSEQ multiplex PCR amplified TCR beta CDR3 over 54 Vbeta and 13 Jbeta. TCRdb processed the immunoSEQ multiplex PCR reads anew with MiXCR; each CDR3 protein has one entry. The sample records some 170,000 distinct CDR3 sequences, approximately 95% being singletons. The sample comprised CD4+ T cells from PBMCs. The receptor was isolated from a human donor in good health. This chain links TRBV29-1 with TRBJ2-2; 8 bases match TRBD1. DNA for the CDR3: TGCAGCGTGGCGGACAGGGTGAGGACCGGGGAGCTGTTTTTT. Its protein product is CSVADRVRTGELFF.